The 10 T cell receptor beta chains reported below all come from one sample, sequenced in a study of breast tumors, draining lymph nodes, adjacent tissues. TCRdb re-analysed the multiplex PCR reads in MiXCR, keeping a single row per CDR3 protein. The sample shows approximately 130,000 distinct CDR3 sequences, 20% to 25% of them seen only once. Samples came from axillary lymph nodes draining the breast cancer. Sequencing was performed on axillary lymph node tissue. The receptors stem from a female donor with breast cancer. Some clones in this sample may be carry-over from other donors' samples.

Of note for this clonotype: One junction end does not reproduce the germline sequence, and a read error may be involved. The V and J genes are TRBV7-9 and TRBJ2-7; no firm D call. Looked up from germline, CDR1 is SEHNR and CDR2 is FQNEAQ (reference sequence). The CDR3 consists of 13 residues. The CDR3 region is CASSLESSYERYF. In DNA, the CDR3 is TGTGCCAGCAGCTTAGAGAGCTCCTACGAGCGGTACTTC. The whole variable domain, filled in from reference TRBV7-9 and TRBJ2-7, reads DTGVSQNPRHKITKRGQNVTFRCDPISEHNRLYWYRQTLGQGPEFLTYFQNEAQLEKSRLLSDRFSAERPKGSFSTLEIQRTEQGDSAMYLCASSLESSYERYFGPGTRLTVT.

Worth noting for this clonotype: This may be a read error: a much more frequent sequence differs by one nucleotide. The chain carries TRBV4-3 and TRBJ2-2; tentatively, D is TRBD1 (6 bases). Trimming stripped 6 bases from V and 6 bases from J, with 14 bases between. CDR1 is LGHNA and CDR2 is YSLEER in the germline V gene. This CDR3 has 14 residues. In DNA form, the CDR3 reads TGCGCCAGCAGGACAGGTTCTCTCGCCGGGGAGCTGTTTTTT. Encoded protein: CASRTGSLAGELFF.

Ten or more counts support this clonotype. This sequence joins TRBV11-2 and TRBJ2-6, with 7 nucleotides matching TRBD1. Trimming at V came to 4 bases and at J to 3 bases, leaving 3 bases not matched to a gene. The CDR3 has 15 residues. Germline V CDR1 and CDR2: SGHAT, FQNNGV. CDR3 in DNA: TGTGCCAGCAGCTCCAGACAGGGTGGGGCCAACGTCCTGACTTTC. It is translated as CASSSRQGGANVLTF. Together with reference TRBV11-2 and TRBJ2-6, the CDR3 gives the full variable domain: EAGVAQSPRYKIIEKRQSVAFWCNPISGHATLYWYQQILGQGPKLLIQFQNNGVVDDSQLPKDRFSAERLKGVDSTLKIQPAKLEDSAVYLCASSSRQGGANVLTFGAGSRLTVL.

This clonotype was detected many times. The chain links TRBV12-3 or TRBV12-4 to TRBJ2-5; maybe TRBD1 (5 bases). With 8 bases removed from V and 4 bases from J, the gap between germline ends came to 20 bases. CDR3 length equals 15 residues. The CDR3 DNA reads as TGTGCCAGCTCCCTGATAATGGGCAGGGCAGAGACCCAGTACTTC. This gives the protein CASSLIMGRAETQYF.

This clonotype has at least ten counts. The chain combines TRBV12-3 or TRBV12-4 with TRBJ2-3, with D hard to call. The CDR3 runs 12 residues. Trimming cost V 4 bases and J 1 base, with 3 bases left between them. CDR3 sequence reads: CASSSRTDTQYF. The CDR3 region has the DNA TGTGCCAGCAGTTCGCGCACAGATACGCAGTATTTT.

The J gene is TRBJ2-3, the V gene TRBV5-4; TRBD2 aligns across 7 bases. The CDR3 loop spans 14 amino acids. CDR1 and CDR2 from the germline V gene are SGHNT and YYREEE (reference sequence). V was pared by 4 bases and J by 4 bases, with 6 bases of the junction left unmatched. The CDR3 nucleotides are TGTGCCAGCAGCGGGAGGGATGGGGCAGATACGCAGTATTTT. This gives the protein CASSGRDGADTQYF. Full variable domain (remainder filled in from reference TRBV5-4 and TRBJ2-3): ETGVTQSPTHLIKTRGQQVTLRCSSQSGHNTVSWYQQALGQGPQFIFQYYREEENGRGNFPPRFSGLQFPNYSSELNVNALELDDSALYLCASSGRDGADTQYFGPGTRLTVL.

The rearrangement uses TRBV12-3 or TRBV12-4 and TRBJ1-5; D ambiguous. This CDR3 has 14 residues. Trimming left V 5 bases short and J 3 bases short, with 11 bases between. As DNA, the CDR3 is TGTGCCAGCAGTCGATGGACCGACAATCAGCCCCAGCATTTT. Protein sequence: CASSRWTDNQPQHF.

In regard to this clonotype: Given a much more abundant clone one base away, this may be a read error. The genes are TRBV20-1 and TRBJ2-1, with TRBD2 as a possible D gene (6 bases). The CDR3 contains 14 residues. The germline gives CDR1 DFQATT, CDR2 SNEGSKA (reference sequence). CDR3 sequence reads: CSALPFSGYNEQFF. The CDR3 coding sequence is TGCAGCGCTCTTCCTTTTAGCGGCTACAATGAGCAGTTCTTC.

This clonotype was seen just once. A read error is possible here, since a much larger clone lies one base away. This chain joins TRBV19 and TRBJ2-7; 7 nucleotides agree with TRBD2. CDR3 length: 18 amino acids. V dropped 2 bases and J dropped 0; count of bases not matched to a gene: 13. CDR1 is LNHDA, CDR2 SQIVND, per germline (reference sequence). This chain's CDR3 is CASSIRLLLAGHSYEQYF. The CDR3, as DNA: TGTGCCAGTAGTATAAGACTACTCTTAGCGGGCCACTCCTACGAGCAGTACTTC.

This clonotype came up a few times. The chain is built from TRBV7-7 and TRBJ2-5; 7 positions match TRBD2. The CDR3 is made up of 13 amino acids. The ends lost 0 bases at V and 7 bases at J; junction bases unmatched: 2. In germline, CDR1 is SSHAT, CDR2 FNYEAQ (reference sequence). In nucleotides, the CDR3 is TGTGCCAGCAGCTTAGCGTCTAGCGGGACCCAGTACTTC. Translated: CASSLASSGTQYF.